This T cell receptor (beta chain) derives from a study of T-cell reconstitution after alpha-beta-depleted transplantation in children. Construction of the TCRbeta library involved unique molecular identifiers. One entry per CDR3 protein, called by TCRdb with MiXCR from the PCR reads. The data contain about 6,200 distinct CDR3 sequences, about 15% of them singletons. This clonotype showed up many times. The antigen is not known. The CDR3 has 16 amino acids. The germline gives CDR1 SGHRS, CDR2 YFSETQ. The trim removed 2 bases at V and 1 base at J, leaving 6 bases unmatched. Study observations and caveats: Where some patients showed high TCRbeta diversity at day 60, it came from recipient T cells and thymic progenitors that had survived. Several hundred expanded graft clones reportedly supplied alpha-beta T cells about two months after transplant. Diversity and T-cell counts at one year after transplant derived mostly from new T cells.

The TCR originated in a boy between 10 and 17 years old with acute lymphoblastic leukemia, due to receive a stem cell transplant. The chain links TRBV5-1 to TRBJ2-3; 8 bases are shared with TRBD2. This specimen consisted of PBMCs, obtained before TCRalphabeta/CD19-depleted stem cell transplant. The CDR3 spells CASSFSSGSRTDTQYF. CDR3 nucleotides: TGCGCCAGCAGCTTCTCGAGCGGGAGTCGCACAGATACGCAGTATTTT.